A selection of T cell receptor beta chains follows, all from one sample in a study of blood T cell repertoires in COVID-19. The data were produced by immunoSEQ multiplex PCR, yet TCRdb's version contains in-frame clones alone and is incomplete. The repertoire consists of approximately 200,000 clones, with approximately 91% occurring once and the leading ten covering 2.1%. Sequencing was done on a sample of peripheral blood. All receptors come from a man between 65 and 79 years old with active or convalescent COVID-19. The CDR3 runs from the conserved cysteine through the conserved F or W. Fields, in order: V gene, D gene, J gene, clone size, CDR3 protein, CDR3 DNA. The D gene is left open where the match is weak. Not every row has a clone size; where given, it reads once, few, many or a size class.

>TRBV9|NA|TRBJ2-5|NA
CASSVAGLHQETQYF
TGTGCCAGCAGCGTCGCAGGGTTGCATCAAGAGACCCAGTACTTC
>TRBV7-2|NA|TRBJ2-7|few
CASSLGVARINHEQYF
TGTGCCAGCAGCTTAGGGGTAGCGCGGATAAATCACGAGCAGTACTTC
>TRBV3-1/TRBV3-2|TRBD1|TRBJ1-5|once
CASSQQINDRGLERVDRDQPQHF
TGTGCCAGCAGCCAACAAATCAATGACAGGGGGCTAGAGCGGGTCGATCGCGATCAGCCCCAGCATTTT
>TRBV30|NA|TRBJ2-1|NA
CAWSLLHNEQFF
TGTGCCTGGAGTCTTCTTCACAATGAGCAGTTCTTC
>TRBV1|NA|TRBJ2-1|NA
CTSSQAGTSGRREQFF
TGCACCAGCAGCCAAGCCGGGACTAGCGGGAGGCGGGAGCAGTTCTTC
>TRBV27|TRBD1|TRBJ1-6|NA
CASRDWDSFLHF
TGTGCCAGCAGGGATTGGGACAGCTTCCTCCACTTT
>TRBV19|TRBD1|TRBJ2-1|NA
CASSLGWGTGNNEQFF
TGTGCCAGTAGTCTAGGATGGGGGACAGGGAACAATGAGCAGTTCTTC
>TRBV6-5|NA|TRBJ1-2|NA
CASSHGQRYGYTF
TGTGCCAGCAGTCACGGACAGCGCTATGGCTACACCTTC
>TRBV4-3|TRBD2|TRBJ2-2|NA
CASSQVSGGQNTGELFF
TGCGCCAGCAGCCAAGTTAGCGGGGGGCAGAACACCGGGGAGCTGTTTTTT
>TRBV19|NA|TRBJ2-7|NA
CASSIATGTLNEQYF
TGTGCCAGTAGTATAGCGACAGGGACTCTGAACGAGCAGTACTTC
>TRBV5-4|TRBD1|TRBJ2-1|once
CASSSDGQGGYNEQFF
TGTGCCAGCAGCTCAGATGGACAGGGGGGTTACAATGAGCAGTTCTTC